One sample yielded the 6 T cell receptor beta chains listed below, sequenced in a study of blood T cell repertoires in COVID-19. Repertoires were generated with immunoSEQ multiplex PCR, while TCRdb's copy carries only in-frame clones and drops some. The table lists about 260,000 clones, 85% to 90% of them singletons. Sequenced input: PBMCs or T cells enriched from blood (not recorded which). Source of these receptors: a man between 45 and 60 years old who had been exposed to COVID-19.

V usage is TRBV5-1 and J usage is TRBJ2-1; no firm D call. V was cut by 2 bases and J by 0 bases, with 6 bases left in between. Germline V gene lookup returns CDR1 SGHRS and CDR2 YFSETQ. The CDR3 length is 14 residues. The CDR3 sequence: CASSFTGSYNEQFF. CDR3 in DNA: TGCGCCAGCAGCTTCACGGGCTCCTACAATGAGCAGTTCTTC.

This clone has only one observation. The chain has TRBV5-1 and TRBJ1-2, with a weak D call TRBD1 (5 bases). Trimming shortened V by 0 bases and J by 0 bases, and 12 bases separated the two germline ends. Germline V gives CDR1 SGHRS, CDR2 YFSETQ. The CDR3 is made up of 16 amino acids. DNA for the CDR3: TGCGCCAGCAGCTTGGGAGGCGGGGCGTCTAACTATGGCTACACCTTC. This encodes CASSLGGGASNYGYTF.

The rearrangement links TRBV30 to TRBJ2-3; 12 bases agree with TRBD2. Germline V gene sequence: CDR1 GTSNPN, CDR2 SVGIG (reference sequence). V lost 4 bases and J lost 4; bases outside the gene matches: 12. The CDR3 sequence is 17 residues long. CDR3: CAWNRGLAGGGADTQYF. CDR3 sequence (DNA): TGTGCCTGGAACAGAGGTCTAGCGGGAGGGGGGGCAGATACGCAGTATTTT.

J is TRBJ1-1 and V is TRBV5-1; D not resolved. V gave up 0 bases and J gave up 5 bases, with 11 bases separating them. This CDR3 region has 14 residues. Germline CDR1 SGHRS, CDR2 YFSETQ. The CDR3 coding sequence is TGCGCCAGCAGCTTGGATCACAGAACGACTGAAGCTTTCTTT. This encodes CASSLDHRTTEAFF.

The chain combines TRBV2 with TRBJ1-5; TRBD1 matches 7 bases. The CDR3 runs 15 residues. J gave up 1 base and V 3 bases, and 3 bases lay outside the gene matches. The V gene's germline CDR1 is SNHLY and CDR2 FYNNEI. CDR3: CASSDTGQSNQPQHF. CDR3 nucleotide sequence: TGTGCCAGCAGTGATACGGGACAGAGCAATCAGCCCCAGCATTTT.

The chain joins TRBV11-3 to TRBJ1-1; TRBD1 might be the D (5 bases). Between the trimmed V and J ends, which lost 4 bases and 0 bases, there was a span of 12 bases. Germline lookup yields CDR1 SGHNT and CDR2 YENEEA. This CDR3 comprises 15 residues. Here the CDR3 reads CASSSGQSMNTEAFF. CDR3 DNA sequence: TGTGCCAGCAGCTCAGGACAAAGCATGAACACTGAAGCTTTCTTT.